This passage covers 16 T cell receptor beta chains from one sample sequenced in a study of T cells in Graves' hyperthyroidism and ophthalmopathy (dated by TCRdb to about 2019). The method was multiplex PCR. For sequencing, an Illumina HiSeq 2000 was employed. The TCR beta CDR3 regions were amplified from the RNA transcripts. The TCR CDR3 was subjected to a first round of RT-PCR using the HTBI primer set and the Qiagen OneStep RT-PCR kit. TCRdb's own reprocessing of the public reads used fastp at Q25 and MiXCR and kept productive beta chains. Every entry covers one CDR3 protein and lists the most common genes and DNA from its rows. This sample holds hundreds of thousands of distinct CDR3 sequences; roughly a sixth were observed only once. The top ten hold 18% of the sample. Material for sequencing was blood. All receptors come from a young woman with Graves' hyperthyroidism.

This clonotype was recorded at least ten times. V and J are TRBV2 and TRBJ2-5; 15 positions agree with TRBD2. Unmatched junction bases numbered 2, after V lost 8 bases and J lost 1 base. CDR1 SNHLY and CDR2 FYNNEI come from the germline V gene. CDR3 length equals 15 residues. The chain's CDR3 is CASGLAGGLQETQYF. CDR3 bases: TGTGCCAGCGGACTAGCGGGGGGGCTCCAAGAGACCCAGTACTTC.

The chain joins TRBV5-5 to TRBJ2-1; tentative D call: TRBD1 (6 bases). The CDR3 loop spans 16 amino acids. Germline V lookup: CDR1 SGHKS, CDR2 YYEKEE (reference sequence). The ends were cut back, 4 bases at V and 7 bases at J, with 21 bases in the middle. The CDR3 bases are TGTGCCAGCAGCACCGGGACACCCATCTTTGGAAATGAGCAGTTCTTC. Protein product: CASSTGTPIFGNEQFF.

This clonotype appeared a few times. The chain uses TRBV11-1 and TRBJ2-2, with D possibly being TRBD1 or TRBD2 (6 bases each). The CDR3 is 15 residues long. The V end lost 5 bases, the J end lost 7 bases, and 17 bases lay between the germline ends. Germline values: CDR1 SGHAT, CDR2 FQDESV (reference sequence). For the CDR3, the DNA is TGTGCCAGCAGCCACCGGGGGACAACTAGCGGGGAGCTGTTTTTT. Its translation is CASSHRGTTSGELFF.

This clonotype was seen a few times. The CDR3 DNA sequence: TGTGCCAGCAGCCAGAGCGGGCGGAGCTCCTACAATGAGCAGTTCTTC. Translated: CASSQSGRSSYNEQFF. The chain employs TRBV9 and TRBJ2-1; D is perhaps TRBD2 (6 bases). V lost 4 bases and J 0 bases, leaving 14 bases between the germline ends. The CDR3 has 16 amino acids. Germline-derived CDR1 and CDR2 are SGDLS and YYNGEE.

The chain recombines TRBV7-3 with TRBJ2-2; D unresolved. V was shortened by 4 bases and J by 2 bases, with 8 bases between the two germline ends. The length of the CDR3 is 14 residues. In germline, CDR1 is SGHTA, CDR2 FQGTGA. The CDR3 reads CASSSKGNTGELFF. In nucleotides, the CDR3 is TGTGCCAGCAGCTCGAAAGGAAACACCGGGGAGCTGTTTTTT.

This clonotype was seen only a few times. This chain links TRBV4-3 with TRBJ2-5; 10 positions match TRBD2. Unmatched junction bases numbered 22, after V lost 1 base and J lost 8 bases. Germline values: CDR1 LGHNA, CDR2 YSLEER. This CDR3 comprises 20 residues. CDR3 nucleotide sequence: TGCGCCAGCAGCCAAGGGGGTCCGTTGGCTAGCGGGGGCCGGGATGTTACCCAGTACTTC. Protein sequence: CASSQGGPLASGGRDVTQYF.

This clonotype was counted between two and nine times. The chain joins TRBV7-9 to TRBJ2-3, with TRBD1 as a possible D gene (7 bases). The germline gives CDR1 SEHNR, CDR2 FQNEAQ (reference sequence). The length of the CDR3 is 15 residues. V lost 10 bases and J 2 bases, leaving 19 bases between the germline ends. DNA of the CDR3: TGTGCCATCGGGGAAGGGGGCGGGGCCACAGATACGCAGTATTTT. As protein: CAIGEGGGATDTQYF.

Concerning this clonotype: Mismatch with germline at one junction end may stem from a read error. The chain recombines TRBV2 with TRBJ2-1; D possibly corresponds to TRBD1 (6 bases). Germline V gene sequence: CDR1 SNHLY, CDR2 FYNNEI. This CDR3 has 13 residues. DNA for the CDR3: TGTGCCACCAGTGGCACAGGGTTTGGCGGGCAGTTCTTC. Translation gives CATSGTGFGGQFF.

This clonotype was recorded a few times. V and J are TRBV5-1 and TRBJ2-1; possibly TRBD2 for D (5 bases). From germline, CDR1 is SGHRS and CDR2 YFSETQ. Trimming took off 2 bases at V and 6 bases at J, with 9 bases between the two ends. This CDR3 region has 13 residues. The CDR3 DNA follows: TGCGCCAGCAGCTTACTAGAAGCCAATGAGCAGTTCTTC. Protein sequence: CASSLLEANEQFF.

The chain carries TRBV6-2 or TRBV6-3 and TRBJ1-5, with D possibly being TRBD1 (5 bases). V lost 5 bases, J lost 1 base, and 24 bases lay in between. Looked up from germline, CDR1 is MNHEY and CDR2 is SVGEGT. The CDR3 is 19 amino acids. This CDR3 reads CASSTPLGPRNGSNQPQHF. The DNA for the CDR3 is TGTGCCAGCAGTACGCCTCTGGGACCGAGGAACGGGAGCAATCAGCCCCAGCATTTT.

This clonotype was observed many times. CDR3 coding DNA: TGTGCCAGCAGCCAACTAGCGGGGCCCTACGAGCAGTACTTC. Translated, it gives CASSQLAGPYEQYF. The chain combines TRBV7-8 with TRBJ2-7, with TRBD2 identical over 10 bases. Germline CDR1 is SGHVS and CDR2 is FQNEAQ. Trimming removed 5 bases from V and 2 bases from J; junction bases left unmatched: 3. The CDR3 runs 14 residues.

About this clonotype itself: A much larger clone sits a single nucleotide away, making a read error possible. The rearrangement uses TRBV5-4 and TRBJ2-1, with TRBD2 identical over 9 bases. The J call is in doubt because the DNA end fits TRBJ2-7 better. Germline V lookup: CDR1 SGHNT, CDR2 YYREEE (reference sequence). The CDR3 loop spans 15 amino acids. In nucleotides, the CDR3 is TGTGCCAGCAGCTTTAGCGGGAGAATCTACAATGAGCAGTACTTC. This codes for CASSFSGRIYNEQYF.

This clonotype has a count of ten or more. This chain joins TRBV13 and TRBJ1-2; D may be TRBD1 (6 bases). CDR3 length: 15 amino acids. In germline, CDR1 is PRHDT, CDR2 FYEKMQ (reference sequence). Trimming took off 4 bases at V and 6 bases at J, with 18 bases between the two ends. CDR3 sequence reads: CASSWATGRDDGYTF. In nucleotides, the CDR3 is TGTGCCAGCAGCTGGGCAACAGGGAGGGATGATGGCTACACCTTC. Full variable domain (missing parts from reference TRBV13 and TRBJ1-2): AAGVIQSPRHLIKEKRETATLKCYPIPRHDTVYWYQQGPGQDPQFLISFYEKMQSDKGSIPDRFSAQQFSDYHSELNMSSLELGDSALYFCASSWATGRDDGYTFGSGTRLTVV.

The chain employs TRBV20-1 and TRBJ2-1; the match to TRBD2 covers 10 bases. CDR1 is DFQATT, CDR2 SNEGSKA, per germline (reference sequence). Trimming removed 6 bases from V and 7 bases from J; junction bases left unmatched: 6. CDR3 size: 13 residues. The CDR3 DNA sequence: TGCAGTGCGCCACTAGCGGGGTTTAATGAGCAGTTCTTC. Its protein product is CSAPLAGFNEQFF.

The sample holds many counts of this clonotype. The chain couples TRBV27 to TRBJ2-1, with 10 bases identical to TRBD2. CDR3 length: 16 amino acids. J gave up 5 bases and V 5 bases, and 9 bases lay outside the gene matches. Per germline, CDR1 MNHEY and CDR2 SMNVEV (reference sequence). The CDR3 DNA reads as TGTGCCAGCAGTCGGGGGACTAGCGTCTTAAACAATGAGCAGTTCTTC. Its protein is CASSRGTSVLNNEQFF.

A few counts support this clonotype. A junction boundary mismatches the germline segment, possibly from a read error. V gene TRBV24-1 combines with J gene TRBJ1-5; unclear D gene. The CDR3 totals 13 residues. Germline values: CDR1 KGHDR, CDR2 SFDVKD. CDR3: CATSSSSDQPQHF. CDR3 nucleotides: TGTGCCACCAGCTCCAGTAGCGATCAGCCCCAGCATTTT.